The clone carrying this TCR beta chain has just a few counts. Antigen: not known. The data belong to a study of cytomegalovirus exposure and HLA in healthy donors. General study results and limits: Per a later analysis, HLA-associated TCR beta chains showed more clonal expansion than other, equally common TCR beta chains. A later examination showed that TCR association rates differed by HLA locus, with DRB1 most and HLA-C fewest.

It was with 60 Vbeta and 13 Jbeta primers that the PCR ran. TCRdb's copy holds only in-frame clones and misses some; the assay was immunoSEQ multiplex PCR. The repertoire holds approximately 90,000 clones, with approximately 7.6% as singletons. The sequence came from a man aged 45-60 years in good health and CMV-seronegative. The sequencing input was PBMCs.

CDR3 sequence reads: CASSGRDGDYGYTF. CDR3 DNA: TGCGCCAGCAGCGGGCGGGACGGTGATTATGGCTACACCTTC. This chain connects TRBV4-3 to TRBJ1-2; the D gene is possibly TRBD1 (5 bases). CDR1 and CDR2 from the germline V gene are LGHNA and YSLEER. Trimming shortened V by 5 bases and J by 5 bases, and 15 bases separated the two germline ends. The CDR3 loop spans 14 amino acids.